Presented here are 30 T cell receptor beta chains from one specimen sequenced in a study of immune cell composition in non-small cell lung cancer. The assay was immunoSEQ multiplex PCR, and TCRdb's table has in-frame clones only and misses some. The table lists 10,000 or so clones, roughly three quarters of them singletons. The sequencing sample was made of lung tumor tissue. These receptors all stem from a human donor with non-small cell lung cancer.

A few counts support this clone. V is TRBV5-1 and J is TRBJ1-6, with D unclear. Germline CDR1 SGHRS, CDR2 YFSETQ. The CDR3 has 15 residues. Trimming took off 0 bases at V and 5 bases at J, with 9 bases between the two ends. This CDR3 is CASSLVTADNSPLHF. As DNA, the CDR3 is TGCGCCAGCAGCTTGGTAACAGCAGATAATTCACCCCTCCACTTT.

In its sample, this clone was seen once. This chain joins TRBV7-9 and TRBJ1-4; 7 nucleotides align to TRBD1. V trimming: 5 bases; J trimming: 7 bases; junction bases outside the gene matches: 7. Per germline, CDR1 SEHNR and CDR2 FQNEAQ (reference sequence). There are 14 residues in the CDR3. The CDR3 DNA is TGTGCCAGCAGCGTGACAGGGCCTGGTGAAAAACTGTTTTTT. Its protein product is CASSVTGPGEKLFF.

This clone was counted only a few times. This chain joins TRBV2 and TRBJ1-6; 7 bases are a match to TRBD1. Per the germline V gene, CDR1 is SNHLY and CDR2 is FYNNEI. Trimming removed 2 bases from V and 14 bases from J; junction bases left unmatched: 12. The CDR3 runs to 15 residues. CDR3 DNA sequence: TGTGCCAGCAGTGAAAGGGACAGTTCCGGACGAGCCCTCCACTTT. Its protein product is CASSERDSSGRALHF.

This clone has just a few counts. The V call is TRBV6-5, the J call TRBJ1-5; maybe TRBD1 (5 bases). V dropped 2 bases and J dropped 8 bases, with 16 bases sitting between them. The CDR3 totals 15 residues. From germline, CDR1 is MNHEY and CDR2 SVGAGI. As DNA, the CDR3 is TGTGCCAGCAGTTACCGAGGGACCTCCGGGGAGCCCCAGCATTTT. Protein product: CASSYRGTSGEPQHF.

The rearrangement joins TRBV6-1 to TRBJ2-7, with 7 bases matching TRBD2. V dropped 7 bases and J dropped 2; count of bases not matched to a gene: 11. Germline V lookup: CDR1 MNHNS, CDR2 SASEGT. The CDR3 runs 15 residues. CDR3 nucleotide sequence: TGTGCCAGCACCCCGGCGTGGCGGGAGCCCTACGAGCAGTACTTC. Translation gives CASTPAWREPYEQYF.

The count of this clone is one. This chain joins TRBV27 and TRBJ2-5; 7 bases are shared with TRBD1. Germline CDR1 and CDR2: MNHEY and SMNVEV (reference sequence). The CDR3 extends over 14 amino acids. The V gene end was trimmed by 3 bases and the J gene end by 6 bases; junction bases not matched to a gene: 7. The CDR3 protein is CASSFTGARKTQYF. CDR3 bases: TGTGCCAGCAGTTTCACAGGGGCGAGAAAGACCCAGTACTTC.

A single count supports this clone. The chain uses TRBV7-3 and TRBJ2-7; D remains unclear. Trimming removed 5 bases at V and 6 bases at J, with 11 bases between. This CDR3 region has 12 residues. The germline CDR1 and CDR2 sequences are SGHTA and FQGTGA. The CDR3 region has the DNA TGTGCCAGCAGCGCACCCCCCGGCGAGCAGTACTTC. Protein product: CASSAPPGEQYF.

The chain uses TRBV11-2 and TRBJ1-1; no firm D call. Germline CDR1 is SGHAT and CDR2 is FQNNGV. CDR3 length: 13 amino acids. Trimming removed 4 bases at V and 3 bases at J, with 9 bases between. CDR3 bases: TGTGCCAGCAGCTCCCGACTGGACACTGAAGCTTTCTTT. Its protein product is CASSSRLDTEAFF.

The genes are TRBV10-3 and TRBJ1-1; D unresolved. The CDR3 sequence is 14 residues long. CDR1 is ENHRY and CDR2 is SYGVKD in the germline V gene. Trimming cost V 4 bases and J 1 base, with 10 bases left between them. The CDR3, as DNA: TGTGCCATCAGTGGCTCCGCGACGAACACTGAAGCTTTCTTT. Translated, it gives CAISGSATNTEAFF.

The rearrangement links TRBV5-1 to TRBJ2-7; D is unresolved. Germline CDR1 reads SGHRS; CDR2 reads YFSETQ. The CDR3 spans 14 residues. V shed 2 bases and J shed 1 base, with 10 bases lying between them. CDR3 sequence (DNA): TGCGCCAGCAGCTTTTCCGACGGATCCTACGAGCAGTACTTC. It yields the protein CASSFSDGSYEQYF.

This chain connects TRBV18 to TRBJ1-2; weak D call: TRBD1 (6 bases). The CDR3 runs 12 residues. V lost 3 bases, J lost 5 bases, and 7 bases lay in between. Germline CDR1 and CDR2: KGHSH and LQKENI. The CDR3 DNA is TGTGCCAGCTCACCCGGACAGTATGGCTACACCTTC. This translates into CASSPGQYGYTF.

The chain carries TRBV5-8 and TRBJ2-1, with TRBD2 matching 12 bases. The CDR3 length is 15 residues. Looked up from germline, CDR1 is SGHTS and CDR2 is YDEGEE. The trim removed 4 bases at V and 10 bases at J, leaving 9 bases unmatched. CDR3 sequence (DNA): TGTGCCAGCAGCGGAGGACTAGCGGGATCCGAGGAGCAGTTCTTC. Protein: CASSGGLAGSEEQFF.

The chain is built from TRBV19 and TRBJ2-3; D tentatively reads TRBD1 or TRBD2 (5 bases each). The germline CDR1 and CDR2 sequences are LNHDA and SQIVND (reference sequence). The CDR3 runs to 15 residues. Between the trimmed V and J ends, which lost 6 bases and 2 bases, there was a span of 15 bases. CDR3 protein: CASSRGDRNTDTQYF. The CDR3 DNA sequence: TGTGCCAGTAGCCGAGGGGATAGAAACACAGATACGCAGTATTTT.

CDR3 sequence: CASRSGNQPQHF. The DNA for the CDR3 is TGTGCCAGCAGATCCGGAAATCAGCCCCAGCATTTT. The genes are TRBV28 and TRBJ1-5; D is unresolved. The length of the CDR3 is 12 residues. CDR1 is MDHEN and CDR2 is SYDVKM in the germline V gene. V shed 6 bases and J shed 4 bases, with 7 bases lying between them.

The chain employs TRBV28 and TRBJ2-4; 7 bases align to TRBD2. The ends lost 5 bases at V and 0 bases at J; junction bases unmatched: 19. This CDR3 comprises 20 residues. Germline V lookup: CDR1 MDHEN, CDR2 SYDVKM. CDR3 amino acids: CASSPAGLTIPILAKNIQYF. CDR3 bases: TGTGCCAGCAGTCCCGCGGGACTAACAATACCTATCCTAGCCAAAAACATTCAGTACTTC.

This chain uses TRBV2 with TRBJ1-2, with 7 bases that match TRBD1. V dropped 4 bases and J dropped 1; count of bases not matched to a gene: 6. Germline V lookup: CDR1 SNHLY, CDR2 FYNNEI. The CDR3 sequence is 15 residues long. The CDR3 region has the DNA TGTGCCAGCAGTGGACAGGGAGACTTTAACTATGGCTACACCTTC. This translates into CASSGQGDFNYGYTF.

This clone came up a few times. This rearrangement joins TRBV6-1 to TRBJ2-7; D remains unclear. Germline CDR1 is MNHNS and CDR2 is SASEGT. V was clipped by 2 bases and J by 7 bases, with 6 bases between them. The CDR3 has 11 residues. The CDR3 protein is CASSELGEQYF. As DNA, the CDR3 is TGTGCCAGCAGTGAATTGGGGGAGCAGTACTTC.

There are a few counts of this clone. The chain carries TRBV27 and TRBJ2-7; D remains ambiguous. V was clipped by 6 bases and J by 5 bases, with 17 bases between them. Looked up from germline, CDR1 is MNHEY and CDR2 is SMNVEV (reference sequence). CDR3 length: 14 amino acids. In nucleotides, the CDR3 is TGTGCCAGCAGCCCCCGGATGGCCAGTGACGAGCAGTACTTC. The encoded protein is CASSPRMASDEQYF.

This clone was seen just once. The junction differs from germline at one of its ends, possibly a read error. The rearrangement links TRBV29-1 to TRBJ2-5; 8 bases align to TRBD1. This CDR3 is 15 amino acids long. Germline lookup yields CDR1 SQVTM and CDR2 ANQGSEA. CDR3 sequence reads: CSVPRAGGLQEAQYF. CDR3 sequence (DNA): TGCAGCGTCCCCAGGGCAGGGGGCCTCCAAGAGGCCCAGTACTTC.

The V gene is TRBV7-9, the J gene TRBJ1-2; no definite D call. This CDR3 contains 16 residues. Germline V gene data show CDR1 as SEHNR and CDR2 as FQNEAQ (reference sequence). Trimming pared 1 base from V and 2 bases from J, leaving 14 bases between. Written as DNA, the CDR3 is TGTGCCAGCAGCTTAGGCCGGGCAGCGGGGAACTATGGCTACACCTTC. Its translation is CASSLGRAAGNYGYTF.

The sample holds a few counts of this clone. The V call is TRBV18, the J call TRBJ1-1, with a tentative D call TRBD1 (6 bases). Germline CDR1 and CDR2: KGHSH and LQKENI. The germline V and J ends were trimmed by 6 bases and 1 base, with 12 bases remaining between them. There are 14 residues in the CDR3. This chain's CDR3 is CASSPLGGNTEAFF. In nucleotides, the CDR3 is TGTGCCAGCTCCCCTTTAGGGGGGAACACTGAAGCTTTCTTT.

This clone was observed once. One end of the junction fails to match germline, which may point to a read error. The DNA of the CDR3 is TGTGCCAGCAGCGTAAGCGCCAACACTGGGGAGCTGTTTTTT. Its translation: CASSVSANTGELFF. The chain links TRBV9 to TRBJ2-2; D ambiguous. This CDR3 region has 14 residues. CDR1 is SGDLS, CDR2 YYNGEE, per germline.

For the CDR3, the DNA is TGTGCCAGCTCACCCAAAAGGTCTACCGTCGGCTACAATGAGCAGTTCTTC. Amino acid sequence: CASSPKRSTVGYNEQFF. This chain joins TRBV18 and TRBJ2-1, with D hard to call. This CDR3 comprises 17 residues. Trimming cost V 3 bases and J 3 bases, with 18 bases left between them. Germline V CDR1 and CDR2: KGHSH, LQKENI.

In this sample, this clone turned up a few times. Within the sample, other DNA sequences also encode this same CDR3. The chain combines TRBV28 with TRBJ1-2; D uncertain. CDR3 length equals 11 residues. V lost 4 bases, J lost 3 bases, and 3 bases lay in between. Germline CDR1 reads MDHEN; CDR2 reads SYDVKM. This CDR3 reads CASSSDYGYTF. Here the CDR3 DNA reads TGTGCCAGCAGTTCCGACTATGGCTACACCTTC.

V usage is TRBV4-3 and J usage is TRBJ2-5; the D is unclear. Germline assignment: CDR1 LGHNA and CDR2 YSLEER. V lost 0 bases and J 4 bases, leaving 12 bases between the germline ends. The CDR3 extends over 15 amino acids. CDR3 DNA sequence: TGCGCCAGCAGCCAAGATGCCGGGCCCCGAGAGACCCAGTACTTC. As protein: CASSQDAGPRETQYF.

This sequence joins TRBV7-9 and TRBJ2-3; D is ambiguous. The V and J ends lost 5 bases and 2 bases respectively, with 20 bases between them. Germline CDR1 reads SEHNR; CDR2 reads FQNEAQ (reference sequence). The length of the CDR3 is 17 residues. The CDR3 protein is CASSHQDFVPTTDTQYF. DNA of the CDR3: TGTGCCAGCAGCCACCAAGATTTTGTCCCGACCACAGATACGCAGTATTTT.

V is TRBV27 and J is TRBJ2-1, with D possibly being TRBD2 (6 bases). This CDR3 contains 14 residues. The germline gives CDR1 MNHEY, CDR2 SMNVEV (reference sequence). The V and J ends lost 5 bases and 0 bases respectively, with 8 bases between them. CDR3 sequence: CASSRGSSYNEQFF. The CDR3 nucleotides are TGTGCCAGCAGTCGGGGGAGCTCCTACAATGAGCAGTTCTTC.

The chain is built from TRBV5-6 and TRBJ1-3, with 7 nucleotides matching TRBD1. From germline, CDR1 is SGHDT and CDR2 YYEEEE. CDR3 length: 14 amino acids. Trimming at V came to 4 bases and at J to 4 bases, leaving 5 bases not matched to a gene. The CDR3: CASSVPGQGNTIYF. As DNA, the CDR3 is TGTGCCAGCAGCGTACCGGGACAGGGAAACACCATATATTTT.

This clone was counted only a few times. In DNA form, the CDR3 reads TGTGCCAGCAGCTGGCTAGCGGGAGGGCGAGATACGCAGTATTTT. Protein: CASSWLAGGRDTQYF. V gene TRBV7-6 combines with J gene TRBJ2-3; 12 bases line up with TRBD2. CDR1 and CDR2 from the germline V gene are SGHVS and FNYEAQ. V was pared by 4 bases and J by 5 bases, with 4 bases of the junction left unmatched. CDR3 size: 15 residues. Full variable domain (rest looked up from reference TRBV7-6 and TRBJ2-3): GAGVSQSPRYKVTKRGQDVALRCDPISGHVSLYWYRQALGQGPEFLTYFNYEAQQDKSGLPNDRFSAERPEGSISTLTIQRTEQRDSAMYRCASSWLAGGRDTQYFGPGTRLTVL.

V is TRBV14 and J is TRBJ1-1, with no clear D. Germline V gives CDR1 SGHDN, CDR2 FVKESK. The V gene lost 0 bases and the J gene lost 2 bases, with 10 bases spanning the gap. The CDR3 runs to 15 residues. CDR3 nucleotides: TGTGCCAGCAGCCAAGATGGAGCACCTAACACTGAAGCTTTCTTT. Translated: CASSQDGAPNTEAFF. The variable domain in full, with the rest retrieved from reference TRBV14 and TRBJ1-1, is EAGVTQFPSHSVIEKGQTVTLRCDPISGHDNLYWYRRVMGKEIKFLLHFVKESKQDESGMPNNRFLAERTGGTYSTLKVQPAELEDSGVYFCASSQDGAPNTEAFFGQGTRLTVV.